One and the same sample provided the 8 T cell receptor beta chains below, sequenced in a study of T-cell memory formation after mild COVID-19. TCRdb re-called the 5' RACE reads through MiXCR, storing one row per CDR3 protein. This sample has 300,000 or so distinct CDR3 sequences; more than 15% occur once, and the top ten carry about a fifth. The source material was PBMCs or a T cell subset sorted from them (not recorded which). These receptors came from a young man who had mild COVID-19 (a few samples of this study predate the infection). Cell type and time point are not known.

Turning to this clonotype: The junction does not match germline at one end; this may be a read error. The V call is TRBV7-2, the J call TRBJ2-1; 8 nucleotides align to TRBD2. Germline V gives CDR1 SGHTA, CDR2 FQGNSA. The CDR3 loop spans 15 amino acids. The CDR3, as DNA: TGTGACAGCAGCCGGGGGGGTAGCTCCTACAATGAGCAGTTCTTC. Protein: CDSSRGGSSYNEQFF.

This clonotype was counted between two and nine times. The V and J genes are TRBV7-8 and TRBJ1-2, with 8 bases that match TRBD1. Losses at the gene ends were 6 bases for V and 3 bases for J; bases not matched to a gene: 3. The germline V gene encodes CDR1 SGHVS and CDR2 FQNEAQ. The CDR3 consists of 13 residues. For the CDR3, the DNA is TGTGCCAGCAGTTTGACAGGGGACTATGGCTACACCTTC. Its translation is CASSLTGDYGYTF.

This clonotype has more than one count but fewer than ten. The V and J genes are TRBV7-6 and TRBJ2-3; 11 positions match TRBD2. Germline V gives CDR1 SGHVS, CDR2 FNYEAQ. V gave up 5 bases and J gave up 7 bases; unmatched junction bases: 8. The CDR3 is made up of 15 amino acids. DNA of the CDR3: TGTGCCAGCAGCGAAACTAGCGGGGGCGGGTATACGCAGTATTTT. Translated, it gives CASSETSGGGYTQYF.

This clonotype showed up many times. J is TRBJ1-5 and V is TRBV12-3 or TRBV12-4; D ambiguous. This CDR3 spans 15 amino acids. The germline V and J ends were trimmed by 6 bases and 0 bases, with 12 bases remaining between them. The CDR3 is CASSPLGYSNQPQHF. CDR3 DNA: TGTGCCAGCAGCCCGCTGGGGTATAGCAATCAGCCCCAGCATTTT.

This clonotype was seen a few times. The chain combines TRBV7-9 with TRBJ2-5; 8 bases agree with TRBD1. CDR3 size: 15 residues. V shed 5 bases and J 5 bases; nucleotides not matched to a gene: 10. Germline CDR1 is SEHNR and CDR2 is FQNEAQ (reference sequence). The CDR3 DNA reads TGTGCCAGCAGCCCACGACAGGGGAACACGGAGACCCAGTACTTC. It yields the protein CASSPRQGNTETQYF. The full variable domain, rest sourced from reference TRBV7-9 and TRBJ2-5, is DTGVSQNPRHKITKRGQNVTFRCDPISEHNRLYWYRQTLGQGPEFLTYFQNEAQLEKSRLLSDRFSAERPKGSFSTLEIQRTEQGDSAMYLCASSPRQGNTETQYFGPGTRLLVL.

This clonotype was picked up a small number of times. The chain carries TRBV20-1 and TRBJ2-1; D might be TRBD1 (5 bases). Trimming left V 1 base short and J 6 bases short, with 13 bases between. Germline CDR1 reads DFQATT; CDR2 reads SNEGSKA (reference sequence). The CDR3 consists of 14 residues. CDR3: CSARVGVARNEQFF. CDR3 DNA: TGCAGTGCTAGAGTAGGGGTAGCCCGCAATGAGCAGTTCTTC.

This clonotype was picked up many times. V gene TRBV7-8 combines with J gene TRBJ2-7; D may be TRBD1 or TRBD2 (5 bases each). V dropped 5 bases and J dropped 7 bases, with 12 bases sitting between them. Germline lookup yields CDR1 SGHVS and CDR2 FQNEAQ. This CDR3 has 12 amino acids. CDR3 residues: CASSAGSWEQYV. CDR3 nucleotides: TGTGCCAGCAGCGCAGGGAGCTGGGAGCAGTACGTC.

The DNA for the CDR3 is TGCGCCAGCAGCCAAGATAGGGAGACAGGGGTTGCGGACGAGCAGTTCTTC. As protein: CASSQDRETGVADEQFF. This rearrangement joins TRBV4-3 to TRBJ2-1; 8 nucleotides agree with TRBD1. V dropped 0 bases and J dropped 10; count of bases not matched to a gene: 14. The germline V gene encodes CDR1 LGHNA and CDR2 YSLEER. The CDR3 has 17 amino acids.